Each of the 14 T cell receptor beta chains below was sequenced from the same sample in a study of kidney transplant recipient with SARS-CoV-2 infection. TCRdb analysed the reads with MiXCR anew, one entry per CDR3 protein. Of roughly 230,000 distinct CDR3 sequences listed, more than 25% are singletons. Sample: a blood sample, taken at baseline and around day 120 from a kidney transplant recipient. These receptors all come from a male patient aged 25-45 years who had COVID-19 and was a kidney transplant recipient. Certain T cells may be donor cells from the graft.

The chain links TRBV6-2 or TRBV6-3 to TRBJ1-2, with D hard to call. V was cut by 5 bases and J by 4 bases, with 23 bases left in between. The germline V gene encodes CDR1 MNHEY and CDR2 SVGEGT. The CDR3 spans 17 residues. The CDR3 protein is CASSTGEWCRKTYGYTF. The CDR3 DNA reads TGTGCCAGCAGTACCGGCGAGTGGTGCCGAAAGACCTATGGCTACACCTTC.

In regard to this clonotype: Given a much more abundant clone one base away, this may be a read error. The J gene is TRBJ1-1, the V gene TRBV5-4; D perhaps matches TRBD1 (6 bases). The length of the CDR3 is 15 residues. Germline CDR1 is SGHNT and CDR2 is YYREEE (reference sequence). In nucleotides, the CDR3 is TGTGCCTGCAGTAAAAAAATCCGGGACAAAACTGAAGCTTTCTTT. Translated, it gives CACSKKIRDKTEAFF.

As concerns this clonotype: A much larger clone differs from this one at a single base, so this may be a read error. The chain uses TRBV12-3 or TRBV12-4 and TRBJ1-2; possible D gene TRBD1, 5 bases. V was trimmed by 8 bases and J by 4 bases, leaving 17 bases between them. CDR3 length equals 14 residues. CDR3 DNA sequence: TGTGCCAGCGGTTCCCGGGACTATGGCTATGGCTACACCTTC. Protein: CASGSRDYGYGYTF.

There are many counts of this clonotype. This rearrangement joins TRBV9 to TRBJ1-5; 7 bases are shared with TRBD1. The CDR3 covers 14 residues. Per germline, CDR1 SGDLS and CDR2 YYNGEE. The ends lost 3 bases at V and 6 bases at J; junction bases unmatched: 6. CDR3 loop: CASSATGNRQPQHF. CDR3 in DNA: TGTGCCAGCAGCGCGACAGGGAATCGTCAGCCCCAGCATTTT.

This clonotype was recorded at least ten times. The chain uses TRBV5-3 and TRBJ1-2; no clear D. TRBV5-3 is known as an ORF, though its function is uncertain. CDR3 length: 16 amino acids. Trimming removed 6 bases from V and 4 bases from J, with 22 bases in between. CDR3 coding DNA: TGTGCCAGAAATTTAACAGTGGTGAGAAAGACCTATGGCTACACCTTC. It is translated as CARNLTVVRKTYGYTF.

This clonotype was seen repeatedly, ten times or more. DNA for the CDR3: TGTGCCAGTAGTGCGACAGGGGTCCATGAAAAACTGTTTTTT. The encoded protein is CASSATGVHEKLFF. V gene TRBV19 combines with J gene TRBJ1-4; 8 bases line up with TRBD1. This CDR3 spans 14 amino acids. The trim removed 5 bases at V and 6 bases at J, leaving 5 bases unmatched. Germline V CDR1 and CDR2: LNHDA, SQIVND (reference sequence).

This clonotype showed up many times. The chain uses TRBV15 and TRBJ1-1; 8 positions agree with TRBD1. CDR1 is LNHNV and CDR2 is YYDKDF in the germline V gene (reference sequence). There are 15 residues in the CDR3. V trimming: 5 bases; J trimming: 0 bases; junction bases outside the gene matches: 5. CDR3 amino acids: CATSLGTGMNTEAFF. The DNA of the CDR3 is TGTGCCACCAGCCTTGGGACAGGTATGAACACTGAAGCTTTCTTT.

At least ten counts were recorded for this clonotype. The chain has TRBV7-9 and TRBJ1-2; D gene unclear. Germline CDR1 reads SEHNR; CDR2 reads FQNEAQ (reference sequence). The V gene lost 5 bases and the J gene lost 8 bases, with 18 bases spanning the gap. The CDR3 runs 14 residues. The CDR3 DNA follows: TGTGCCAGCAGCCTGAGTGGGATAAGGGCGGGCTACACCTTC. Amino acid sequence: CASSLSGIRAGYTF.

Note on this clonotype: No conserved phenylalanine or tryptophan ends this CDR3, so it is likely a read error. The CDR3 sequence: CASSLTPRQGGQPQHL. The CDR3 coding sequence is TGTGCCAGCAGCTTAACTCCACGCCAGGGGGGACAGCCCCAGCATCTT. The rearrangement links TRBV7-2 to TRBJ1-5; 7 bases match TRBD1. CDR3 size: 16 residues. CDR1 and CDR2 (germline): SGHTA, FQGNSA. Germline trimming cut 2 bases from V and 7 bases from J; bases unmatched to any gene: 11.

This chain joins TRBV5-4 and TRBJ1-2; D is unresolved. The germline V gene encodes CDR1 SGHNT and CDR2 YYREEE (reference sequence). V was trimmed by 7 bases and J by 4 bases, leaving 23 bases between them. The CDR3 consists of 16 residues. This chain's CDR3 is CASQIAVPGKTYGYTF. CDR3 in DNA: TGTGCCAGCCAAATCGCCGTACCAGGAAAGACCTATGGCTACACCTTC. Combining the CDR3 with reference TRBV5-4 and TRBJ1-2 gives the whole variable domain ETGVTQSPTHLIKTRGQQVTLRCSSQSGHNTVSWYQQALGQGPQFIFQYYREEENGRGNFPPRFSGLQFPNYSSELNVNALELDDSALYLCASQIAVPGKTYGYTFGSGTRLTVV.

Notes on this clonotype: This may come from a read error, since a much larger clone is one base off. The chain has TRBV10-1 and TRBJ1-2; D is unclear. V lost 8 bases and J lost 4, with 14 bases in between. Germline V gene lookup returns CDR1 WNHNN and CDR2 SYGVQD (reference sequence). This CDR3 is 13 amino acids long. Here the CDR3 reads CASSPGTLYGYTF. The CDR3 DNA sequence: TGCGCCAGCTCGCCCGGCACCCTCTATGGCTACACCTTC.

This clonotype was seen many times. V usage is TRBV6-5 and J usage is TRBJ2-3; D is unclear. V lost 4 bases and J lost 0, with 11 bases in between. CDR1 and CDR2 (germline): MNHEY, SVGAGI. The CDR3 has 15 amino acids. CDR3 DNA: TGTGCCAGCAGTTTAGCTCATCCTAGCACAGATACGCAGTATTTT. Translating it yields CASSLAHPSTDTQYF.

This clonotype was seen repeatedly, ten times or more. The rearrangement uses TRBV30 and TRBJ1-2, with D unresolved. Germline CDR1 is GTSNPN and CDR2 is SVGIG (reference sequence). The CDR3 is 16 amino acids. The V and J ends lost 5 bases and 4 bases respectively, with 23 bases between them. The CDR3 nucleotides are TGTGCCTGGTCGAATCTGCGTTATAGAAAGACCTATGGCTACACCTTC. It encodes CAWSNLRYRKTYGYTF.

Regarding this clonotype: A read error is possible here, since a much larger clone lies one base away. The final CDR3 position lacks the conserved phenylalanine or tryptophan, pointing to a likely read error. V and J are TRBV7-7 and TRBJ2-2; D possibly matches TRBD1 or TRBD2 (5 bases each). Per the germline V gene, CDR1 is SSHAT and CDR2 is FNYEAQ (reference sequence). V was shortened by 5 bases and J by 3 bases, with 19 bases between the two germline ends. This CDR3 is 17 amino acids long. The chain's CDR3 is CASSRWGGTDYTGELFS. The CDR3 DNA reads TGTGCCAGCAGCCGCTGGGGTGGGACCGATTACACCGGGGAGCTGTTTTCT.